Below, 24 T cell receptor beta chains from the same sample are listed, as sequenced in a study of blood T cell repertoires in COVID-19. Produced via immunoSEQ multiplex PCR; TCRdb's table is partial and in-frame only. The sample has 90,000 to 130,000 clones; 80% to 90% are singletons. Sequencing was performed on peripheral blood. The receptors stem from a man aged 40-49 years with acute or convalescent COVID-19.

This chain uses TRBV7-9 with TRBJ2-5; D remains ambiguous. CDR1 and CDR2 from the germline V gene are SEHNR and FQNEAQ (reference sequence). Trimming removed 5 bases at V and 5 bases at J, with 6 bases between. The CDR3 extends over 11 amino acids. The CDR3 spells CASSPRETQYF. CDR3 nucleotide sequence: TGTGCCAGCAGCCCTCGGGAGACCCAGTACTTC.

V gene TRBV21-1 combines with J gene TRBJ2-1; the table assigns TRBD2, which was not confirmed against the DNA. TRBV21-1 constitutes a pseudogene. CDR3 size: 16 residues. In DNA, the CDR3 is TGTGCCAGCAGCAAAGGCGAGCGGGAGTCGGGGAATGAGCAGTTCTTC. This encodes CASSKGERESGNEQFF.

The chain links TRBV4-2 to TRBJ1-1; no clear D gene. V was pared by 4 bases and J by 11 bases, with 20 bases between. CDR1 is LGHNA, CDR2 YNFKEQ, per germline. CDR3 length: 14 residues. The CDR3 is CASSPSVAHPGAFF. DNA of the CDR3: TGTGCCAGCAGCCCGAGCGTGGCGCACCCCGGCGCTTTCTTT.

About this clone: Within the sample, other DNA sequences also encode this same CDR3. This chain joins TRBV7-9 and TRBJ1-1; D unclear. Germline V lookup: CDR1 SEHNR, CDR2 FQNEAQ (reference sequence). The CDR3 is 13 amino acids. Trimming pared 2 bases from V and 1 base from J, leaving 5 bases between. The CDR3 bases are TGTGCCAGCAGCTTACAGGAGAACACTGAAGCTTTCTTT. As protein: CASSLQENTEAFF.

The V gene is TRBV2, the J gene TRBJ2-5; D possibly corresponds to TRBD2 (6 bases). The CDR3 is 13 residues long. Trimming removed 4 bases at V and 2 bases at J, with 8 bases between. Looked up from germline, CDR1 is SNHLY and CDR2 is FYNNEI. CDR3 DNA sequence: TGTGCCAGCAGTGGCGGGGAGCAAGAGACCCAGTACTTC. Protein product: CASSGGEQETQYF.

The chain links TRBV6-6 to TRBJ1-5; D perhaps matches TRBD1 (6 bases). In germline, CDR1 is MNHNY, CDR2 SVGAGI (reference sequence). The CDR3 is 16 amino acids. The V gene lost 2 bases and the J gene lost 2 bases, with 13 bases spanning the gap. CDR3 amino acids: CASSYGQQGGNQPQHF. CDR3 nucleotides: TGTGCCAGCAGTTACGGACAGCAAGGCGGCAATCAGCCCCAGCATTTT.

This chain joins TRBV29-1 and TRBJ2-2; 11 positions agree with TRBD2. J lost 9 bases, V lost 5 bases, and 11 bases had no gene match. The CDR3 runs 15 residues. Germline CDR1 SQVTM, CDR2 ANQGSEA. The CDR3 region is CSVPYYSGGGRELFF. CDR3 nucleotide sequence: TGCAGCGTTCCCTATTATAGCGGGGGGGGCAGGGAGCTGTTTTTT.

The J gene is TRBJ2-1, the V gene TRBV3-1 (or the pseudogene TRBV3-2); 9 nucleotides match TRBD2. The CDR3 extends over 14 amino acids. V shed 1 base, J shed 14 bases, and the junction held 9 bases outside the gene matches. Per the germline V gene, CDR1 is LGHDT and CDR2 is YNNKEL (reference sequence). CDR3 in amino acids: CASSQAAPAGGEFF. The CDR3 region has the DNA TGTGCCAGCAGCCAAGCAGCGCCAGCGGGGGGTGAGTTCTTC.

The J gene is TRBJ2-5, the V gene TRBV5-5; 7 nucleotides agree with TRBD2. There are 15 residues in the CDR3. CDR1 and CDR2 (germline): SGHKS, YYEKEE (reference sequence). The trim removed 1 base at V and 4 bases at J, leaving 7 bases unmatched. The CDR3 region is CASSLLGGRLETQYF. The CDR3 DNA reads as TGTGCCAGCAGCTTGTTGGGAGGGAGGCTAGAGACCCAGTACTTC.

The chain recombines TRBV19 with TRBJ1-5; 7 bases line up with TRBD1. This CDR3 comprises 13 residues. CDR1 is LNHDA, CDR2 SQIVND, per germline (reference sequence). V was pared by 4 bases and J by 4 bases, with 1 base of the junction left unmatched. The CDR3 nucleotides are TGTGCCAGTAGTAAGGGGGCGAATCAGCCCCAGCATTTT. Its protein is CASSKGANQPQHF.

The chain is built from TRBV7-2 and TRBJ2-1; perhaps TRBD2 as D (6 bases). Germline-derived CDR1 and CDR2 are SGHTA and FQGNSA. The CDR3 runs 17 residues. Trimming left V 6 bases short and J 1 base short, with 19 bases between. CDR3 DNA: TGTGCCAGCAGTCCTTTTCCCGGGACTGCATCCTACAATGAGCAGTTCTTC. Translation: CASSPFPGTASYNEQFF.

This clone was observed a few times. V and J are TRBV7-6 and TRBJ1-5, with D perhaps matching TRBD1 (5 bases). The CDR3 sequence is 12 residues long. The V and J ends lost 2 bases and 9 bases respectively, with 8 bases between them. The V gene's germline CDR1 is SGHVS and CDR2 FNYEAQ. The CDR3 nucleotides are TGTGCCAGCAGCTTACCCCAGGGGCCCCAGCATTTT. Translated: CASSLPQGPQHF.

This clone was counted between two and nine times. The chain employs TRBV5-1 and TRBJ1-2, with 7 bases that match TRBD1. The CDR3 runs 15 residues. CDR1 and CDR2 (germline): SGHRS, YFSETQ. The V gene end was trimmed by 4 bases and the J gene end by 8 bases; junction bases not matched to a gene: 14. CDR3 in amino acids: CASSIWGQFRDGYTF. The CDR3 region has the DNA TGCGCCAGCAGCATATGGGGACAGTTCCGTGACGGCTACACCTTC. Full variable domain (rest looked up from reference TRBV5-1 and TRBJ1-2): KAGVTQTPRYLIKTRGQQVTLSCSPISGHRSVSWYQQTPGQGLQFLFEYFSETQRNKGNFPGRFSGRQFSNSRSEMNVSTLELGDSALYLCASSIWGQFRDGYTFGSGTRLTVV.

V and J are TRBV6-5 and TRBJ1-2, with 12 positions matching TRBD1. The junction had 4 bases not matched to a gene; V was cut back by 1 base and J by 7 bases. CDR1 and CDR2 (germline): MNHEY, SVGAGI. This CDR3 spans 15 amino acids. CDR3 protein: CASSYLGQGARGYTF. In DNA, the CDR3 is TGTGCCAGCAGTTACTTGGGACAGGGGGCGCGTGGCTACACCTTC.

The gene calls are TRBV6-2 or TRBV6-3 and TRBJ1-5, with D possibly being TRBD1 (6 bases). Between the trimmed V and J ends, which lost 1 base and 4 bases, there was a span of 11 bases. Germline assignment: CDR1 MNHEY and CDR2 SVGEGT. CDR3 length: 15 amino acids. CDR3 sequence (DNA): TGTGCCAGCAGTTACTTAGGGGGTAAGAATCAGCCCCAGCATTTT. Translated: CASSYLGGKNQPQHF.

The CDR3 DNA follows: TGTGCCAGCTTGCCAGAGTGGGGCCAGGGGAGCAATGAGCAGTTCTTC. It yields the protein CASLPEWGQGSNEQFF. The rearrangement joins TRBV5-6 to TRBJ2-1, with D tentatively TRBD1 (6 bases). This CDR3 has 16 residues. V was trimmed by 7 bases and J by 6 bases, leaving 23 bases between them. Germline CDR1 is SGHDT and CDR2 is YYEEEE.

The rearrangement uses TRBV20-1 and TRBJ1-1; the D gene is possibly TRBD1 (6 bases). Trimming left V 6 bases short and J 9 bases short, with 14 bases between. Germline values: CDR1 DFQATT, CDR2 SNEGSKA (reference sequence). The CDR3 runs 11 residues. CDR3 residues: CSAPRGDKAFF. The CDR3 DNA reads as TGCAGTGCCCCCCGGGGGGACAAAGCTTTCTTT.

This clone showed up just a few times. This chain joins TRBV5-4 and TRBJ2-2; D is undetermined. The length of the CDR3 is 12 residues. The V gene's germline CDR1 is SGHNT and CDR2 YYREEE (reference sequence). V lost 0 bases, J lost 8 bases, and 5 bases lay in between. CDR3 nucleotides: TGTGCCAGCAGCTTGGCTAAGGGGGAGCTGTTTTTT. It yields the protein CASSLAKGELFF.

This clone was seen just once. The CDR3 DNA reads TGTGCCATCAGTGAGTCGGGGGCCCAAGAGACCCAGTACTTC. This gives the protein CAISESGAQETQYF. The J gene is TRBJ2-5, the V gene TRBV10-3; D might be TRBD1 (6 bases). Looked up from germline, CDR1 is ENHRY and CDR2 is SYGVKD. Trimming removed 0 bases at V and 1 base at J, with 6 bases between. The CDR3 has 14 amino acids.

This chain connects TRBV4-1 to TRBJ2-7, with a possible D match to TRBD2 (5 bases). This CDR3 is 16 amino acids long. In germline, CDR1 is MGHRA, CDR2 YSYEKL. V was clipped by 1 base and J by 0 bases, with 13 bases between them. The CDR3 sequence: CASSQVGVKSSYEQYF. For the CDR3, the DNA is TGCGCCAGCAGCCAAGTGGGAGTAAAGAGCTCCTACGAGCAGTACTTC.

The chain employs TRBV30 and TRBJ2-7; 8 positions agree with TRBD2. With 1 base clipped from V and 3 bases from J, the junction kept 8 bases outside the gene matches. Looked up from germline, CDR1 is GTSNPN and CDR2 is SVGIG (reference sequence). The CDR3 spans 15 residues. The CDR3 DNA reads TGTGCCTGGAGTGGGCGGCTAGCGGGTGGCTACGAGCAGTACTTC. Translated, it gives CAWSGRLAGGYEQYF. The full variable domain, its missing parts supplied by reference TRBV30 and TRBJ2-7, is SQTIHQWPATLVQPVGSPLSLECTVEGTSNPNLYWYRQAAGRGLQLLFYSVGIGQISSEVPQNLSASRPQDRQFILSSKKLLLSDSGFYLCAWSGRLAGGYEQYFGPGTRLTVT.

The CDR3, as DNA: TGTGCCAGCAGTTACTCGAGGTGGGATCAGCCCCAGCATTTT. This encodes CASSYSRWDQPQHF. The chain carries TRBV6-5 and TRBJ1-5; D is ambiguous. The CDR3 has 14 amino acids. CDR1 is MNHEY, CDR2 SVGAGI, per germline. Trimming stripped 0 bases from V and 5 bases from J, with 8 bases between.

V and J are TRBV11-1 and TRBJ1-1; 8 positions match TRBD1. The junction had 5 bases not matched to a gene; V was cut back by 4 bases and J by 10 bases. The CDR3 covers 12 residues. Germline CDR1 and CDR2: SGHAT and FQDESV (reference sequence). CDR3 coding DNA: TGTGCCAGCAGCTCGTTCGGGACAGGAGCTTTCTTT. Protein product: CASSSFGTGAFF.

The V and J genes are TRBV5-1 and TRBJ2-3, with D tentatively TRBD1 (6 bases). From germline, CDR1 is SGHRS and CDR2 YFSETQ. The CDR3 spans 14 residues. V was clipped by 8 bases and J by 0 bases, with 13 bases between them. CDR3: CASHTGPSTDTQYF. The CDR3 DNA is TGCGCCAGTCACACAGGGCCTAGCACAGATACGCAGTATTTT.